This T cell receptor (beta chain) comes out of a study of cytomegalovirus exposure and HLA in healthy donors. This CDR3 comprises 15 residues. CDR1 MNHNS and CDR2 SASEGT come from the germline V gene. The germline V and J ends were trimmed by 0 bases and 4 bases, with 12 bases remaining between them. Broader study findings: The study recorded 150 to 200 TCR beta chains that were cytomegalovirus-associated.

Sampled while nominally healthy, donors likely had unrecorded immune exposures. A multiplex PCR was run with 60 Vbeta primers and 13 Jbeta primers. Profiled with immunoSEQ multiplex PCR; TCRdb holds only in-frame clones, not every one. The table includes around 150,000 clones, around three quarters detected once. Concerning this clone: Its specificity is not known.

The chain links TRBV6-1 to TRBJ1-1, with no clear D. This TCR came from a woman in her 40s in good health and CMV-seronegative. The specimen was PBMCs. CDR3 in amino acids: CASSEAGLLATEAFF. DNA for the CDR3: TGTGCCAGCAGTGAAGCGGGCCTACTGGCCACTGAAGCTTTCTTT.